This T cell receptor beta chain originates from a study of T cell responses to AZD1222 COVID-19 vaccine. As concerns this clone: The antigen is unknown.

Overall study findings and caveats: Two doses of AZD1222 preceded a rise in Spike-specific TCR breadth and depth.

Using immunoSEQ multiplex PCR, the repertoire was profiled, and TCRdb retains in-frame clones only, with some absent. The sample lists under 200,000 clones, roughly nine tenths occurring once. The CDR3 loop spans 15 amino acids. The junction had 7 bases not matched to a gene; V was cut back by 2 bases and J by 5 bases. The germline V gene encodes CDR1 SGDLS and CDR2 YYNGEE. The gene calls are TRBV9 and TRBJ2-5; 9 nucleotides align to TRBD2. The TCR comes from an adult who received the AZD1222 COVID-19 vaccine. The material sequenced was peripheral blood, taken 28 days after the second AZD1222 dose. The CDR3: CASSVGGGAGETQYF. The CDR3 DNA follows: TGTGCCAGCAGCGTGGGCGGGGGGGCTGGTGAGACCCAGTACTTC.